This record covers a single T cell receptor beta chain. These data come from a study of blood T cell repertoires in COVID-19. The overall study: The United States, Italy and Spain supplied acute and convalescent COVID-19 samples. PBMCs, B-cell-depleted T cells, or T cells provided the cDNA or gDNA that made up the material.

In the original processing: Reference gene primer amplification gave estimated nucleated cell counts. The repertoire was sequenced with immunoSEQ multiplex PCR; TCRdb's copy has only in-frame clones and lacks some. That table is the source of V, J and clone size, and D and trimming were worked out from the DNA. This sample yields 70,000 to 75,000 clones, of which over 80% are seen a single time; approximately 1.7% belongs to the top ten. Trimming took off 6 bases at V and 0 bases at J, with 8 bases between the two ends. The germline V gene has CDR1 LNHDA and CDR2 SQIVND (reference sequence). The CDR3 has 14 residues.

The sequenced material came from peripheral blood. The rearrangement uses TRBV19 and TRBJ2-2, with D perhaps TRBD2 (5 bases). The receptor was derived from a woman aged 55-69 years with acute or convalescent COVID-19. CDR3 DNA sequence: TGTGCCAGTAGCACCGGGACGAACACCGGGGAGCTGTTTTTT. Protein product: CASSTGTNTGELFF.